The T cell receptor (beta chain) described here comes from a study of blood T cell repertoires in COVID-19. From germline, CDR1 is SEHNR and CDR2 FQNEAQ (reference sequence). CDR3 size: 15 residues. Deletions cut 0 bases from V and 7 bases from J, with 15 bases between. This table comes from immunoSEQ multiplex PCR, and its TCRdb copy is limited to in-frame clones, with some not included. The sample has 100,000 to 150,000 clones; approximately 74% are singletons. The sample holds one count of this clone. The chain couples TRBV7-9 to TRBJ1-1; TRBD1 is a possible D gene (5 bases). This TCR was sampled from a man in his sixties with acute or convalescent COVID-19. Sequencing used peripheral blood. The CDR3 nucleotides are TGTGCCAGCAGCTTAGCTAGCCGGGGGAGCGGTGAAGCTTTCTTT. Its translation: CASSLASRGSGEAFF.